This record looks at one T cell receptor beta chain sequence and its context. The time point here: baseline, week 1 (first vaccination visit). Treatment described: pre-vaccination baseline after standard-of-care therapy. Each donor presented with a new WHO grade 3 or 4 astrocytoma that tested IDH1-mutant and showed ATRX loss. Germline-derived CDR1 and CDR2 are ENHRY and SYGVKD. V gave up 0 bases and J gave up 5 bases, with 13 bases separating them. The CDR3 spans 15 residues. The sample comes from a study of a mutant IDH1 vaccine in newly diagnosed glioma. Measured with immunoSEQ multiplex PCR; TCRdb has only the in-frame clones, and not every one. The sample holds tens of thousands of clones, approximately 80% seen once.

The source is a woman between 40 and 50 years old with glioma. The sequencing used PBMCs, collected from a glioma patient treated with radiotherapy, temozolomide or both. The rearrangement uses TRBV10-3 and TRBJ1-1; D might be TRBD1 (6 bases). The CDR3 sequence is CAISESGRGKTEAFF. The CDR3 bases are TGTGCCATCAGTGAGTCTGGCAGGGGAAAAACTGAAGCTTTCTTT.